This T cell receptor (beta chain) was recorded in a study of radiotherapy plus CTLA-4 blockade in lung cancer. Alongside CTLA-4 blockade with ipilimumab, patients with chemo-refractory metastatic non-small-cell lung cancer received focal radiation. This clone was counted between two and nine times. Its antigen remains unknown. Whole-study findings and limits: Among blood TCR repertoires after radiotherapy plus ipilimumab, tumor-derived clones expanded. Early blood T cell clone dynamics, with interferon-beta, were reported to best predict response.

TCRdb's copy holds only in-frame clones and misses some; the assay was immunoSEQ multiplex PCR. The repertoire holds roughly 59,000 clones, with around 68% as singletons. After removal of 2 bases from V and 3 bases from J, the junction contained 8 bases not matched to a gene. The CDR3 contains 16 residues. Per the germline V gene, CDR1 is SGHRS and CDR2 is YFSETQ. This chain joins TRBV5-1 and TRBJ2-3; 8 bases fit TRBD1. The sequence was collected from a human donor with non-small cell lung cancer whose response to radiotherapy plus ipilimumab could not be evaluated. The material was peripheral blood, obtained from a patient treated with radiotherapy plus ipilimumab. The CDR3 spells CASSFVTTGGTDTQYF. The CDR3 DNA sequence: TGCGCCAGCAGCTTTGTGACTACAGGGGGAACAGATACGCAGTATTTT.